A selection of T cell receptor beta chains follows, all from one sample in a study of CD8 T cells in ankylosing spondylitis. MiXCR was run by TCRdb on the 5' RACE reads, yielding one entry per CDR3 protein. This table holds under 950,000 distinct CDR3 sequences, over 15% found once. Sequencing input: blood, either unsorted or a sorted T cell fraction (not recorded which). The receptors were sampled from a male donor with ankylosing spondylitis. Both conserved end residues are part of each CDR3. A D gene is named only where the DNA matches it firmly. Clone sizes are given selectively: once, few, many, or a class where the clone is expanded.

clone_size	cdr3_length	v_call	d_call	j_call	cdr3_nt	cdr3_aa
few	14	TRBV20-1	-	TRBJ1-5	TGCAGTGCTAGCGCAGGGGCTGCCAATCAGCCCCAGCATTTT	CSASAGAANQPQHF
-	14	TRBV29-1	TRBD1	TRBJ1-1	TGCAGCGTTGCAGGGGGGGGTGTTGAGACTGAAGCTTTCTTT	CSVAGGGVETEAFF
-	14	TRBV9	TRBD1	TRBJ1-2	TGTGCCAGCAGCCGGGGACAGGGGGCAATTGGCTACACCTTC	CASSRGQGAIGYTF
-	16	TRBV4-1	TRBD2	TRBJ2-1	TGCGCCAGCAGCCAAGAGGGAGGGATCTACTACAATGAGCAGTTCTTC	CASSQEGGIYYNEQFF
many	14	TRBV12-3/TRBV12-4	-	TRBJ2-2	TGTGCCACAAACCCAGGCGTGAACACCGGGGAGCTGTTTTTT	CATNPGVNTGELFF
few	14	TRBV15	TRBD2	TRBJ2-1	TGTGCCACGGGACGGGAGGGGACCTACAATGAGCAGTTCTTC	CATGREGTYNEQFF
-	14	TRBV2	-	TRBJ2-5	TGTGCCAGCAACACCAAGCGAACTCAAGAGACCCAGTACTTC	CASNTKRTQETQYF
-	15	TRBV7-3	-	TRBJ2-2	TGTGCCAGCAGCTTAAGCGGGGAAAACACCGGGGAGCTGTTTTTT	CASSLSGENTGELFF
few	12	TRBV12-3/TRBV12-4	-	TRBJ1-1	TGTGCCAGCAGTTTTTGGTTCACTGAAGCTTTCTTT	CASSFWFTEAFF
-	15	TRBV25-1	-	TRBJ2-2	TGTGCCAGCAGTGATGGGGGTAGATACACCGGGGAGCTGTTTTTT	CASSDGGRYTGELFF
few	14	TRBV7-2	-	TRBJ2-7	TGTGCCAGCAGGCTCCAGGTATCTTCCTACGAGCAGTACTTC	CASRLQVSSYEQYF
-	11	TRBV4-1	-	TRBJ2-3	TGCGCCAGCAGGGAAGGGGATACGCAGTATTTT	CASREGDTQYF
-	13	TRBV29-1	-	TRBJ2-1	TGCAGCGTGCCCTTGGGTGGCGGCAATGAGCAGTTCTTC	CSVPLGGGNEQFF
-	16	TRBV12-3/TRBV12-4	TRBD1	TRBJ1-1	TGTGCCAGCAGACCCGCCAGGGGGCGGGCTGACACTGAAGCTTTCTTT	CASRPARGRADTEAFF
few	18	TRBV11-2	TRBD1	TRBJ1-6	TGTGCCAGCAGCTTAGTCCCCCTCCTGACAGGGAGTCGATCACCCCTCCACTTT	CASSLVPLLTGSRSPLHF
many	12	TRBV11-1	-	TRBJ2-7	TGTGCCAGCAGCCGGGACAACTACGAGCAGTACTTC	CASSRDNYEQYF
-	16	TRBV29-1	-	TRBJ1-5	TGCAGCGTTGTGATTGGATGGGGGGCGCCAGATCAGCCCCAGCATTTT	CSVVIGWGAPDQPQHF
-	16	TRBV4-2	-	TRBJ2-7	TGTGCCAGCAGCCAAGCCGTCTCAGGGCTTTACGACGAGCAGTACTTC	CASSQAVSGLYDEQYF
few	17	TRBV5-1	-	TRBJ2-2	TGCGCCAGCAGCTTGGAACGCTGGTCGACGAACACCGGGGAGCTGTTTTTT	CASSLERWSTNTGELFF
-	15	TRBV7-6	TRBD1	TRBJ1-2	TGTGCCAGCAGTTACTCCCCCCAGGGGGGAGAAGGCTACACCTTC	CASSYSPQGGEGYTF
few	14	TRBV11-2	TRBD1	TRBJ1-4	TGTGCCAGCAGCCATCTCACAGGGGGGGAAAAACTGTTTTTT	CASSHLTGGEKLFF
-	15	TRBV21-1	-	TRBJ2-5	TGTGCCAGCGTCTACTCCGGGACAGGAAAAGAGACCCAGTACTTC	CASVYSGTGKETQYF
-	17	TRBV6-2/TRBV6-3	-	TRBJ1-5	TGTGCCAGCACGGGGGCAGGGAAGGACTTGCGAGGACAGCCCCAGCATTTT	CASTGAGKDLRGQPQHF
-	14	TRBV3-1	-	TRBJ1-2	TGTGCCAGCAGCCCCCTGGGGCCAGACTATGGCTACACCTTC	CASSPLGPDYGYTF
-	15	TRBV7-9	-	TRBJ2-7	TGTGCCAGCAGCGCTGGGGGTAACCTCGCCTACGAGCAGTACTTC	CASSAGGNLAYEQYF
-	12	TRBV5-5	-	TRBJ1-1	TGTGCCAGCAGCCCCTCAGGGTCCGGGGCTTTCTTT	CASSPSGSGAFF
-	16	TRBV20-1	-	TRBJ1-5	TGCAGTGCTAGAGATGGGGGGAGATATAGCAATCAGCCCCAGCATTTT	CSARDGGRYSNQPQHF
-	18	TRBV11-2	TRBD2	TRBJ2-5	TGTGCCAGCAGATTAAGGCGGGGACTAGTAGAGGGAACTGAGACCCAGTACTTC	CASRLRRGLVEGTETQYF
-	14	TRBV7-9	-	TRBJ2-1	TGTGCCAGCAGCTTAACGGGAGCGGGTAATGAGCAGTTCTTC	CASSLTGAGNEQFF
few	15	TRBV12-3/TRBV12-4	-	TRBJ1-3	TGTGCCAGCAGCATGGCTAGAAGCTCTGGAAACACCATATATTTT	CASSMARSSGNTIYF
few	13	TRBV20-1	TRBD1	TRBJ2-7	TGCAGTGCTACGGGACAGACTAACTACGAGCAGTACTTC	CSATGQTNYEQYF
-	15	TRBV6-2/TRBV6-3	TRBD1	TRBJ2-5	TGTGCCAGCAGACCGGTGGACAGGGGACAAGAGACCCAGTACTTC	CASRPVDRGQETQYF
few	11	TRBV19	-	TRBJ1-1	TGTGCCAGTGGTCGGACAGAGAAAGCTTTCTTT	CASGRTEKAFF
few	13	TRBV20-1	-	TRBJ1-4	TGCAGTGTCCGGGATCCAACTAATGAAAAACTGTTTTTT	CSVRDPTNEKLFF
-	15	TRBV7-2	-	TRBJ1-4	TGTGCCAGCAGCTTCCGGGGGCCCAGAAGTGAAAAACTGTTTTTT	CASSFRGPRSEKLFF
-	13	TRBV28	-	TRBJ2-7	TGTGCCAGCAAGTCCGGGATTCCCTACGAGCAGTACTTC	CASKSGIPYEQYF
few	15	TRBV28	TRBD1	TRBJ2-7	TGTGCCAGCAGCCAGACAGGGGACCCCTCCTACGAGCAGTACTTC	CASSQTGDPSYEQYF
few	20	TRBV12-3/TRBV12-4	TRBD1	TRBJ2-1	TGTGCCAGCAGTTTAGTTCCGGGACAGGGATACTCGGGACCATACAATGAGCAGTTCTTC	CASSLVPGQGYSGPYNEQFF
many	14	TRBV7-9	-	TRBJ1-2	TGTGCCAGCAGCTCCACCGGGACGAACTATGGCTACACCTTC	CASSSTGTNYGYTF
-	14	TRBV25-1	-	TRBJ1-5	TGTGCCAGCAGTGAACCGGGACCCAATCAGCCCCAGCATTTT	CASSEPGPNQPQHF
few	14	TRBV5-5	TRBD1	TRBJ1-2	TGTGCCAGCAGCCCGGGACAGTTAAACTATGGCTACACCTTC	CASSPGQLNYGYTF
few	15	TRBV2	-	TRBJ2-2	TGTGCCAGCAGCGTTGGACAGAAGAACACCGGGGAGCTGTTTTTT	CASSVGQKNTGELFF
-	14	TRBV6-5	TRBD1	TRBJ1-1	TGTGCCAGCAGTTGGCACAGGGGATCCACTGAAGCTTTCTTT	CASSWHRGSTEAFF
many	13	TRBV10-3	TRBD1	TRBJ1-2	TGTGCCATCAGTTACAGGGGGACGGATGGCTACACCTTC	CAISYRGTDGYTF